Listed below are T cell receptor beta chains from one sample, sequenced in a study of T cells in Graves' hyperthyroidism and ophthalmopathy. TCRdb recomputed calls from the multiplex PCR reads with MiXCR, one row per CDR3 protein. The sample includes fewer than 600,000 distinct CDR3 sequences, around 15% seen only once; the top ten take over 11%. The sequencing sample was made of blood. These receptors originate from a middle-aged woman with Graves' hyperthyroidism. Each CDR3 is given with its conserved first and last residue. The order of the fields is clone size, D gene, J gene, V gene, CDR3 protein, CDR3 DNA. D genes are given only for firm matches. The listing skips clone size in some rows; elsewhere it reads once, few, many or a size class.

many NA TRBJ1-1 TRBV3-1 CASSQGPNTEAFF TGTGCCAGCAGCCAAGGTCCGAACACTGAAGCTTTCTTT
many NA TRBJ1-1 TRBV12-3/TRBV12-4 CASSPPGTSYTEAFF TGTGCCAGCAGTCCTCCCGGGACTTCCTACACTGAAGCTTTCTTT
many TRBD1 TRBJ2-1 TRBV28 CASSLPPPRTGQTNEQFF TGTGCCAGCAGTTTACCCCCCCCCCGGACAGGGCAGACCAATGAGCAGTTCTTC
NA NA TRBJ2-2 TRBV20-1 CSARDGEQKVF TGCAGTGCTAGAGATGGGGAGCAGAAGGTTTTT
many NA TRBJ2-5 TRBV6-1 CASSQDIGGSETQYF TGTGCCAGCAGTCAGGACATCGGAGGTTCAGAGACCCAGTACTTC
many NA TRBJ1-1 TRBV6-2/TRBV6-3 CASSYSRQDAAAGTEAFF TGTGCCAGCAGTTACTCCCGACAGGATGCTGCTGCTGGCACTGAAGCTTTCTTT
many NA TRBJ1-1 TRBV12-3/TRBV12-4 CASSLAGGGNTEAFF TGTGCCAGCAGTTTAGCTGGCGGGGGGAACACTGAAGCTTTCTTT
many NA TRBJ2-1 TRBV5-1 CASSSWTADNEQFF TGCGCCAGCAGCTCCTGGACAGCCGACAATGAGCAGTTCTTC
many TRBD1 TRBJ2-1 TRBV5-1 CASSLWGQGDGEQFF TGCGCCAGCAGCTTGTGGGGACAGGGGGACGGTGAGCAGTTCTTC
many NA TRBJ2-7 TRBV5-1 CASSRDTYEQYF TGCGCCAGCAGCCGGGACACCTACGAGCAGTACTTC
NA TRBD2 TRBJ2-1 TRBV12-5 CASGLASGRVYNEQFF TGTGCTAGTGGTTTGGCTAGCGGGAGGGTCTACAATGAGCAGTTCTTC
many NA TRBJ2-3 TRBV28 CASSRTRDPADTQYF TGTGCCAGCAGTCGCACCAGGGACCCGGCAGATACGCAGTATTTT
few NA TRBJ1-2 TRBV3-1 CASSQEGRGDYGYTF TGTGCCAGCAGCCAAGAAGGGCGAGGAGACTATGGCTACACCTTC
NA NA TRBJ2-1 TRBV10-3 CAIKDSEKEQFF TGTGCCATCAAGGACTCAGAAAAAGAGCAGTTCTTC
once TRBD2 TRBJ2-3 TRBV5-1 CASRPLAGGSDTQYF TGCGCCAGCAGGCCTCTAGCGGGAGGTTCGGATACGCAGTATTTT
many NA TRBJ2-7 TRBV4-1 CASSQDYSLEQYF TGCGCCAGCAGCCAAGACTACTCCCTCGAGCAGTACTTC
many TRBD2 TRBJ2-7 TRBV29-1 CSAGGTSGSSSSYEQYF TGCAGCGCGGGCGGGACTAGCGGATCTAGTAGCTCCTACGAGCAGTACTTC
many TRBD2 TRBJ2-7 TRBV2 CASSVPLAGGPDEQYF TGTGCCAGCAGTGTGCCCCTAGCGGGAGGGCCAGACGAGCAGTACTTC
many TRBD2 TRBJ2-7 TRBV20-1 CSSPASGSNEQYF TGCTCAAGCCCTGCTAGCGGGAGTAACGAGCAGTACTTC
few TRBD1 TRBJ2-7 TRBV14 CASSHHLGQGELKQYF TGTGCCAGCAGCCATCACCTGGGGCAGGGGGAACTTAAGCAGTACTTC
few NA TRBJ2-2 TRBV19 CASRGRGYGFTGELFF TGTGCCAGTAGGGGCAGGGGTTACGGTTTCACCGGGGAGCTGTTTTTT
many NA TRBJ1-1 TRBV2 CASSQGHPEAFF TGTGCCAGCAGTCAAGGACATCCTGAAGCTTTCTTT
many NA TRBJ2-5 TRBV7-9 CASTTGFETQYF TGTGCCAGCACCACAGGGTTCGAGACCCAGTACTTC
many NA TRBJ2-2 TRBV20-1 CSAEKSETGELFF TGCAGTGCTGAGAAGAGTGAGACCGGGGAGCTGTTTTTT
many NA TRBJ1-3 TRBV6-1 CASSPQIHPSGNTIYF TGTGCCAGCAGCCCCCAAATTCATCCGTCTGGAAACACCATATATTTT
many NA TRBJ2-2 TRBV27 CASSPFYTGELFF TGTGCCAGCAGTCCGTTTTACACCGGGGAGCTGTTTTTT
many NA TRBJ2-1 TRBV7-2 CASGSRVSAAHEQFF TGTGCCAGCGGCTCCCGAGTTAGCGCAGCCCATGAGCAGTTCTTC
many NA TRBJ2-6 TRBV5-1 CASSLDGSGANVLTF TGTGCCAGCAGCTTAGACGGGAGTGGGGCCAACGTCCTGACTTTC
few NA TRBJ2-3 TRBV4-1 CASSQDVTRGTDTQYF TGCGCCAGCAGCCAAGATGTAACCAGAGGTACAGATACGCAGTATTTT
NA TRBD2 TRBJ2-7 TRBV5-1 CASSHGGSDEQYF TGCGCCAGCAGCCACGGGGGGAGTGACGAGCAGTACTTC
many NA TRBJ1-2 TRBV28 CASSPQGGNGYTF TGTGCCAGCAGCCCACAGGGAGGGAACGGCTACACCTTC
many TRBD2 TRBJ2-1 TRBV11-2 CASSPGRTSGIGEQFF TGTGCCAGCAGCCCTGGCAGGACTAGCGGGATCGGGGAGCAGTTCTTC
few TRBD1 TRBJ1-4 TRBV20-1 CSVPTPQGDREKLFF TGCAGTGTTCCCACCCCCCAGGGGGATCGGGAAAAACTGTTTTTT
many NA TRBJ2-5 TRBV3-1 CASSPVWTQETQYF TGTGCCAGCAGCCCAGTTTGGACTCAAGAGACCCAGTACTTC
many TRBD2 TRBJ2-1 TRBV28 CASSGLAFPEQFF TGTGCCAGCAGCGGACTAGCGTTCCCTGAGCAGTTCTTC
few TRBD1 TRBJ1-6 TRBV6-5 CASSSRRQGTGIGSPLHF TGTGCCAGCAGTTCGCGGAGACAGGGGACGGGTATAGGTTCACCCCTCCACTTT
NA NA TRBJ2-3 TRBV7-9 CASSPPTGRDTQYF TGTGCCAGCAGCCCCCCCACAGGGAGAGATACGCAGTATTTT
few NA TRBJ1-1 TRBV7-6 CASSPIGGVDTEAFF TGTGCCAGCAGCCCTATAGGGGGGGTCGACACTGAAGCTTTCTTT
few TRBD2 TRBJ2-7 TRBV20-1 CSARGLATYEQYF TGCAGTGCTAGGGGACTAGCGACCTACGAGCAGTACTTC
few TRBD1 TRBJ2-6 TRBV20-1 CSARDLSGGATGANVLTF TGCAGTGCTAGAGATTTGTCAGGGGGCGCGACGGGGGCCAACGTCCTGACTTTC
many TRBD1 TRBJ2-7 TRBV29-1 CSVTGTGEYEQYF TGCAGCGTTACCGGGACAGGGGAATACGAGCAGTACTTC
few TRBD2 TRBJ2-3 TRBV3-1 CASSHDKISGRAGDTQYF TGTGCCAGCAGCCATGATAAAATTAGCGGGAGGGCCGGAGATACGCAGTATTTT
NA TRBD1 TRBJ2-7 TRBV24-1 CATSDPWGQGANYEQYF TGTGCCACCAGTGATCCTTGGGGACAGGGGGCAAACTACGAGCAGTACTTC
once TRBD2 TRBJ2-1 TRBV7-9 CASSPPSAGASNEQFF TGTGCCAGCAGCCCCCCGTCGGCGGGAGCGAGCAATGAGCAGTTCTTC
NA TRBD1 TRBJ2-5 TRBV28 CASSSGGTGGRETQYF TGTGCCAGCAGTTCAGGAGGGACAGGGGGCAGGGAGACCCAGTACTTC
many NA TRBJ2-2 TRBV7-8 CASSHQALELFF TGTGCCAGCAGCCACCAAGCGTTGGAGCTGTTTTTT
NA TRBD1 TRBJ1-2 TRBV6-1 CASRSTGAPEGYTF TGTGCCAGCAGATCCACAGGGGCCCCCGAAGGCTACACCTTC
NA NA TRBJ2-4 TRBV27 CASSPQGTAKNIQYF TGTGCCAGCAGTCCTCAGGGTACAGCCAAAAACATTCAGTACTTC
few NA TRBJ2-5 TRBV28 CASSDNQETQYF TGTGCCAGCAGTGACAATCAAGAGACCCAGTACTTC
NA NA TRBJ2-7 TRBV7-9 CASSAGISPYEQYF TGTGCCAGCAGCGCCGGGATTTCCCCCTACGAGCAGTACTTC
many NA TRBJ2-1 TRBV20-1 CSAYRDNEQFF TGCAGTGCTTACCGGGACAATGAGCAGTTCTTC
many NA TRBJ2-7 TRBV29-1 CSASRDEYEQYF TGCAGCGCGTCCCGGGACGAATACGAGCAGTACTTC
NA NA TRBJ1-2 TRBV5-5 CASSLGTEGDYGYTF TGTGCCAGCAGCTTGGGGACCGAAGGAGACTATGGCTACACCTTC
many NA TRBJ1-1 TRBV3-1 CASSQDLGRTNTEAFF TGTGCCAGCAGCCAGGACCTTGGACGGACGAACACTGAAGCTTTCTTT